These 22 T cell receptor beta chains share one sample of origin, sequenced in a study of blood T cell repertoires in COVID-19. Only in-frame clones appear in the TCRdb table, and some are missing; sequencing was by immunoSEQ multiplex PCR. The top ten hold 2.8% of the sample, which has approximately 250,000 clones, less than 95% seen once. Sequencing used PBMCs or T cells enriched from blood (not recorded which). The receptor set was obtained from a man aged 35-49 years who had been exposed to COVID-19.

This sequence joins TRBV10-3 and TRBJ2-6; D not resolved. Trimming pared 8 bases from V and 4 bases from J, leaving 9 bases between. The CDR3 runs to 13 residues. Germline V gene data show CDR1 as ENHRY and CDR2 as SYGVKD. The CDR3 DNA sequence: TGTGCCATCCTAATGGTCGGGGCCAACGTCCTGACTTTC. It encodes CAILMVGANVLTF.

The rearrangement uses TRBV9 and TRBJ2-5; no firm D call. Looked up from germline, CDR1 is SGDLS and CDR2 is YYNGEE. V was trimmed by 3 bases and J by 2 bases, leaving 17 bases between them. This CDR3 spans 16 amino acids. The CDR3 region has the DNA TGTGCCAGCAGCGCTGACATCGCAGCCACTCAAGAGACCCAGTACTTC. It translates to CASSADIAATQETQYF.

The rearrangement links TRBV4-1 to TRBJ2-7; 10 bases align to TRBD2. J was trimmed by 2 bases and V by 4 bases; bases with no gene match: 8. Germline CDR1 and CDR2: MGHRA and YSYEKL. There are 16 residues in the CDR3. CDR3 sequence (DNA): TGCGCCAGCAGCCCGAGCATAGCGGGGGGCACCTACGAGCAGTACTTC. Protein product: CASSPSIAGGTYEQYF.

This chain connects TRBV7-9 to TRBJ2-2, with 11 bases identical to TRBD2. Unmatched junction bases numbered 2, after V lost 1 base and J lost 4 bases. This CDR3 spans 16 amino acids. CDR1 is SEHNR and CDR2 is FQNEAQ in the germline V gene (reference sequence). The CDR3 DNA sequence: TGTGCCAGCAGCTTAGTTCTAGCGGGAGGCACCGGGGAGCTGTTTTTT. This codes for CASSLVLAGGTGELFF.

This chain connects TRBV7-9 to TRBJ2-3; 8 bases are a match to TRBD1. With 2 bases clipped from V and 2 bases from J, the junction kept 6 bases outside the gene matches. The germline CDR1 and CDR2 sequences are SEHNR and FQNEAQ (reference sequence). This CDR3 spans 16 amino acids. The CDR3 DNA reads TGTGCCAGCAGCTTAAATACAGGGGGAAACACAGATACGCAGTATTTT. Translation: CASSLNTGGNTDTQYF.

This rearrangement joins TRBV28 to TRBJ2-5; TRBD2 agrees at 11 bases. With V trimmed by 4 bases and J by 1 base, 2 bases remained unmatched. The CDR3 sequence is 15 residues long. Per the germline V gene, CDR1 is MDHEN and CDR2 is SYDVKM. The CDR3 sequence is CASSSGTSGQETQYF. In DNA form, the CDR3 reads TGTGCCAGCAGTTCGGGGACTAGCGGCCAAGAGACCCAGTACTTC.

The chain employs TRBV18 and TRBJ1-5; D gene uncertain. Trimming left V 2 bases short and J 3 bases short, with 11 bases between. Germline lookup yields CDR1 KGHSH and CDR2 LQKENI. This CDR3 is built from 15 residues. This CDR3 is CASSPNGRNNQPQHF. The CDR3 DNA follows: TGTGCCAGCTCACCAAACGGCAGGAACAATCAGCCCCAGCATTTT.

The DNA of the CDR3 is TGTGCCAGCAGTGAAACTACGAATCAGCCCCAGCATTTT. Protein: CASSETTNQPQHF. The chain joins TRBV6-1 to TRBJ1-5; D remains unclear. V lost 2 bases to trimming and J lost 4 bases, with 6 bases between them. CDR1 and CDR2 from the germline V gene are MNHNS and SASEGT. The CDR3 spans 13 residues.

The chain has TRBV27 and TRBJ1-2, with no clear D. Germline CDR1 and CDR2: MNHEY and SMNVEV (reference sequence). Trimming shortened V by 1 base and J by 2 bases, and 17 bases separated the two germline ends. The CDR3 totals 17 residues. CDR3 region: CASSLLPPGVGNYGYTF. CDR3 DNA: TGTGCCAGCAGTTTATTGCCCCCGGGAGTCGGAAACTATGGCTACACCTTC.

V and J are TRBV3-1 (or the pseudogene TRBV3-2) and TRBJ2-1; D call uncertain. This CDR3 has 14 amino acids. In germline, CDR1 is LGHDT, CDR2 YNNKEL (reference sequence). V was pared by 6 bases and J by 1 base, with 10 bases between. CDR3 region: CASRPDSSYNEQFF. DNA for the CDR3: TGTGCCAGCAGGCCCGATAGTTCCTACAATGAGCAGTTCTTC.

This clone was observed once. J is TRBJ1-2 and V is TRBV27, with TRBD1 matching 8 bases. In germline, CDR1 is MNHEY, CDR2 SMNVEV (reference sequence). CDR3 length: 14 residues. The junction had 12 bases not matched to a gene; V was cut back by 7 bases and J by 8 bases. CDR3 sequence: CASTGQGAAHGYTF. DNA of the CDR3: TGTGCCAGCACAGGCCAGGGGGCTGCGCACGGCTACACCTTC.

The chain carries TRBV7-2 and TRBJ1-3; unclear D gene. The CDR3 is 14 residues long. V gave up 6 bases and J gave up 4 bases, with 13 bases separating them. Germline assignment: CDR1 SGHTA and CDR2 FQGNSA. CDR3 region: CASRVNQMGNTIYF. The CDR3 DNA follows: TGTGCCAGCAGGGTAAATCAGATGGGAAACACCATATATTTT.

This chain's CDR3 is CASSLFPGPNYGYTF. The CDR3 DNA follows: TGTGCCAGCAGTTTATTTCCAGGGCCCAACTATGGCTACACCTTC. V is TRBV28 and J is TRBJ1-2; tentative D call: TRBD1 (5 bases). Trimming took off 1 base at V and 2 bases at J, with 11 bases between the two ends. CDR1 is MDHEN, CDR2 SYDVKM, per germline. The CDR3 is made up of 15 amino acids.

The table lists this clone with a count of one. J is TRBJ2-7 and V is TRBV25-1, with D possibly matching TRBD2 (6 bases). The CDR3 has 13 residues. CDR1 and CDR2 from the germline V gene are MGHDK and SYGVNS. V was cut by 2 bases and J by 2 bases, with 7 bases left in between. The CDR3 region has the DNA TGTGCCAGCAGTGAAGGGAGGACCTACGAGCAGTACTTC. Translating it yields CASSEGRTYEQYF.

Only one count was recorded for this clone. The V and J genes are TRBV29-1 and TRBJ2-7; the match to TRBD2 covers 11 bases. The CDR3 length is 15 residues. The V gene's germline CDR1 is SQVTM and CDR2 ANQGSEA. V was clipped by 5 bases and J by 0 bases; unmatched bases: 6. The CDR3 DNA is TGCAGCGTTTCCGGGACTAGCGGTAACTCCTACGAGCAGTACTTC. As protein: CSVSGTSGNSYEQYF.

This chain uses TRBV10-3 with TRBJ2-1; 7 bases are a match to TRBD2. V lost 3 bases, J lost 7 bases, and 12 bases stayed unmatched. The CDR3 covers 16 residues. Germline V CDR1 and CDR2: ENHRY, SYGVKD. Here the CDR3 DNA reads TGTGCCATCAGTGATGGTCGGGAGGTCCTCAGGAATGAGCAGTTCTTC. This codes for CAISDGREVLRNEQFF.

The CDR3 protein is CASRGQGTRGYTF. In DNA form, the CDR3 reads TGCGCCAGCAGAGGACAGGGAACTCGTGGCTACACCTTC. The V call is TRBV5-1, the J call TRBJ1-2, with TRBD1 identical over 8 bases. The J segment lost 7 bases and the V segment lost 5 bases, leaving 7 bases of the junction unmatched. Germline CDR1 SGHRS, CDR2 YFSETQ. This CDR3 region has 13 residues.

This chain uses TRBV5-4 with TRBJ2-1, with TRBD1 matching 10 bases. Germline V gene data show CDR1 as SGHNT and CDR2 as YYREEE (reference sequence). Trimming removed 3 bases from V and 7 bases from J; junction bases left unmatched: 4. The CDR3 has 14 amino acids. The DNA of the CDR3 is TGTGCCAGCAGCTCCGGACAGGGGGGGAATGAGCAGTTCTTC. It translates to CASSSGQGGNEQFF. Full variable domain (outside the CDR3, taken from reference TRBV5-4 and TRBJ2-1): ETGVTQSPTHLIKTRGQQVTLRCSSQSGHNTVSWYQQALGQGPQFIFQYYREEENGRGNFPPRFSGLQFPNYSSELNVNALELDDSALYLCASSSGQGGNEQFFGPGTRLTVL.

This rearrangement joins TRBV7-9 to TRBJ2-1; TRBD2 aligns across 14 bases. From germline, CDR1 is SEHNR and CDR2 FQNEAQ (reference sequence). The CDR3 loop spans 18 amino acids. Trimming at V came to 4 bases and at J to 7 bases, leaving 12 bases not matched to a gene. The DNA for the CDR3 is TGTGCCAGCAGCTCCTATACCTCCGGGACTAGCGGGAGTAATGAGCAGTTCTTC. Translation: CASSSYTSGTSGSNEQFF.

The V call is TRBV5-4, the J call TRBJ1-6; TRBD1 might be the D (6 bases). The CDR3 length is 16 residues. V shed 0 bases and J shed 10 bases, with 17 bases lying between them. Germline-derived CDR1 and CDR2 are SGHNT and YYREEE (reference sequence). The CDR3 protein is CASSLDVGQGTSPLHF. The CDR3 region has the DNA TGTGCCAGCAGCTTGGATGTCGGCCAGGGGACATCACCCCTCCACTTT.

V and J are TRBV5-1 and TRBJ1-2; D unclear. Trimming removed 0 bases from V and 3 bases from J, with 9 bases in between. The germline V gene has CDR1 SGHRS and CDR2 YFSETQ. The CDR3 has 14 amino acids. DNA for the CDR3: TGCGCCAGCAGCTTGGCCTATACAGACTATGGCTACACCTTC. It codes for CASSLAYTDYGYTF. Variable domain in full (rest from reference TRBV5-1 and TRBJ1-2): KAGVTQTPRYLIKTRGQQVTLSCSPISGHRSVSWYQQTPGQGLQFLFEYFSETQRNKGNFPGRFSGRQFSNSRSEMNVSTLELGDSALYLCASSLAYTDYGYTFGSGTRLTVV.

CDR3 in amino acids: CATRTGGTEAFF. In nucleotides, the CDR3 is TGTGCCACCCGGACAGGGGGCACTGAAGCTTTCTTT. The rearrangement links TRBV3-1 (or the pseudogene TRBV3-2) to TRBJ1-1, with TRBD1 matching over 10 bases. This CDR3 comprises 12 residues. V lost 10 bases and J lost 4; bases outside the gene matches: 3. Germline CDR1 and CDR2: LGHDT and YNNKEL (reference sequence).